This TCR beta chain was found in a study of blood T cells in healthy people across ages. Each sample yielded at least 6.5 million isolated PBMCs. The second PCR ran about 7 to 12 cycles with a sample-barcoded 5' primer and J-beta primers. TCRdb reprocessed the 5' RACE reads with MiXCR, giving one entry per CDR3 protein. The sample has 750,000 to 850,000 distinct CDR3 sequences; roughly 25% are singletons. The germline CDR1 and CDR2 sequences are ENHRY and SYGVKD. This CDR3 contains 14 residues. The V gene lost 3 bases and the J gene lost 1 base, with 9 bases spanning the gap. The sample was also reused in another study, on T cells of mothers and their children.

Sequenced: blood. V and J are TRBV10-3 and TRBJ1-1, with D maybe TRBD1 (6 bases). The clonotype originates from a boy between 10 and 17 years old in good health. DNA for the CDR3: TGTGCCATCAGTGATCAGGACAGGAACACTGAAGCTTTCTTT. Protein: CAISDQDRNTEAFF.